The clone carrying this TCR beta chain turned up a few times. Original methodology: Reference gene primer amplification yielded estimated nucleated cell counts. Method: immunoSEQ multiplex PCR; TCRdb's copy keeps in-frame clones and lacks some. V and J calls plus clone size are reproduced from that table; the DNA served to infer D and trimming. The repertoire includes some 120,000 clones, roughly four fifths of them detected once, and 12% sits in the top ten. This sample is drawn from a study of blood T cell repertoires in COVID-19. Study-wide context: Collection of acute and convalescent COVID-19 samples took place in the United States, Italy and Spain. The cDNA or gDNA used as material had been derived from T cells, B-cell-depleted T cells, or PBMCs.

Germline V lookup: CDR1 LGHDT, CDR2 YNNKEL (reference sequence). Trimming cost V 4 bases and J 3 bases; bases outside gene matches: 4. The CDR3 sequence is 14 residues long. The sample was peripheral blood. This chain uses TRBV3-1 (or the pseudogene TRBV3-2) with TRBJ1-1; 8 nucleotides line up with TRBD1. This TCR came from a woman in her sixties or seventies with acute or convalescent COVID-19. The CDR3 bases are TGTGCCAGCAGCCGGATACAGGGGGACACTGAAGCTTTCTTT. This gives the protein CASSRIQGDTEAFF.